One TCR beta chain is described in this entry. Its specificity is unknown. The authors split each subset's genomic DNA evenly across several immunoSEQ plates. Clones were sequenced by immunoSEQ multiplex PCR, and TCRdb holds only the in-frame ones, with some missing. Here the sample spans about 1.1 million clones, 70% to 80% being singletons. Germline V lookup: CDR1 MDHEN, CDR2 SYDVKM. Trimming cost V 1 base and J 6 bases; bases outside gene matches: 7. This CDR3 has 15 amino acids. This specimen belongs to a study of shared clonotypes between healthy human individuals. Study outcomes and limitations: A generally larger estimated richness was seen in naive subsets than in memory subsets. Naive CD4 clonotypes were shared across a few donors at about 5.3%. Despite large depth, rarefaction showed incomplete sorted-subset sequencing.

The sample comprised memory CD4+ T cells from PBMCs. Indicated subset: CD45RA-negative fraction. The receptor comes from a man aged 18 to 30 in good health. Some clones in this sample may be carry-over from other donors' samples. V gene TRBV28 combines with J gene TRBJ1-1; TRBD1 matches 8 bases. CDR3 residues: CASSLLWVQGAEAFF. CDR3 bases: TGTGCCAGCAGTTTATTATGGGTACAGGGGGCTGAAGCTTTCTTT.